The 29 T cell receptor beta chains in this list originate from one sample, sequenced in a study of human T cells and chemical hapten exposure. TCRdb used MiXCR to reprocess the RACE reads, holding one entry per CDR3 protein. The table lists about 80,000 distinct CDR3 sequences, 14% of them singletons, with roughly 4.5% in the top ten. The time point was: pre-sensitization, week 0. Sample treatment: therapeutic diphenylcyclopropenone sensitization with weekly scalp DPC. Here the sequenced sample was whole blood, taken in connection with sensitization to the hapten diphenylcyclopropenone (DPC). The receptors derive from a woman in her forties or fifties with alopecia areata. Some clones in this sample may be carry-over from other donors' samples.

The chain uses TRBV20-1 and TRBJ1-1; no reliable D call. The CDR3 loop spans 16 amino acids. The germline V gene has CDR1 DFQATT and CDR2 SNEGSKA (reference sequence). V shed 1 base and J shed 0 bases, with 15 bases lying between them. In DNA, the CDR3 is TGCAGTGCTAGAGTAACCGGACGGGTCATGAACACTGAAGCTTTCTTT. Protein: CSARVTGRVMNTEAFF.

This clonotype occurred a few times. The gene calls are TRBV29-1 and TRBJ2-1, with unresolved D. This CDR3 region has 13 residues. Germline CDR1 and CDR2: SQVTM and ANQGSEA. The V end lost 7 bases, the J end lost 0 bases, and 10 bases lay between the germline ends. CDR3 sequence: CSGAAPSYNEQFF. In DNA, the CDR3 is TGCAGCGGGGCGGCGCCCTCCTACAATGAGCAGTTCTTC.

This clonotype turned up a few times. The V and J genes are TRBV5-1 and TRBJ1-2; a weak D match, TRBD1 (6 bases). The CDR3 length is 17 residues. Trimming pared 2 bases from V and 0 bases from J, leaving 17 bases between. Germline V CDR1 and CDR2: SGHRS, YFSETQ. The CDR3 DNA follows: TGCGCCAGCAGCTTTTATGCAGGGGCGACTACTAACTATGGCTACACCTTC. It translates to CASSFYAGATTNYGYTF.

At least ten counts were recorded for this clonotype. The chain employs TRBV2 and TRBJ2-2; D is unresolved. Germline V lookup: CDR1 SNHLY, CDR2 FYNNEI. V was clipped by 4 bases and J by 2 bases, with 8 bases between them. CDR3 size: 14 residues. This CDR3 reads CASSVQINTGELFF. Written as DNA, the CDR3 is TGTGCCAGCAGTGTTCAGATTAACACCGGGGAGCTGTTTTTT.

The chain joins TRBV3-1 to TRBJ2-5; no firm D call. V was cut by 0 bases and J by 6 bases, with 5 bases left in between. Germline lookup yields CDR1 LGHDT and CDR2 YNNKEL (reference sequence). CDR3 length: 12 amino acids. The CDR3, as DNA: TGTGCCAGCAGCCAAGATCCTCAGACCCAGTACTTC. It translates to CASSQDPQTQYF.

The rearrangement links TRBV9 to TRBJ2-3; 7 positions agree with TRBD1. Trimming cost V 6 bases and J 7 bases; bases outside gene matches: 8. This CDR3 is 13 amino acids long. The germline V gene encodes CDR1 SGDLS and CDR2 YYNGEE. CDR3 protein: CASTGQEKNTQYF. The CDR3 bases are TGTGCCAGCACCGGACAGGAAAAAAATACGCAGTATTTT. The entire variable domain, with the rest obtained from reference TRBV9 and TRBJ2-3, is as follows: DSGVTQTPKHLITATGQRVTLRCSPRSGDLSVYWYQQSLDQGLQFLIQYYNGEERAKGNILERFSAQQFPDLHSELNLSSLELGDSALYFCASTGQEKNTQYFGPGTRLTVL.

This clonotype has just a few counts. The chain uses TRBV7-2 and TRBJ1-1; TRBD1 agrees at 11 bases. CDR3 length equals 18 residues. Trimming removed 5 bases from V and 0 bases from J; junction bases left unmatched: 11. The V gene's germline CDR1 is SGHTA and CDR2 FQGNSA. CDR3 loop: CASSPGPGQGGMNTEAFF. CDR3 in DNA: TGTGCCAGCAGCCCAGGCCCGGGACAGGGGGGCATGAACACTGAAGCTTTCTTT.

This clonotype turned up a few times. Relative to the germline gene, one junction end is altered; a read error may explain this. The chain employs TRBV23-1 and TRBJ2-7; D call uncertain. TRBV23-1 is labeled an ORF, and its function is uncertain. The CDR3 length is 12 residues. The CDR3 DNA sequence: TGTGCCAGCAGCCCGGACTCCTACGAGCAGTACTTC. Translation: CASSPDSYEQYF.

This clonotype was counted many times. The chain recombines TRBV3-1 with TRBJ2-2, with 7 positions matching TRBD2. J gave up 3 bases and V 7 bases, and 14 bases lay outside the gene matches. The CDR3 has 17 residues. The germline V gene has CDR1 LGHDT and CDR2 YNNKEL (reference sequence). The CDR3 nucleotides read TGTGCCAGCAAGGGGAGGGACGCGGGCGCGGACACCGGGGAGCTGTTTTTT. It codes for CASKGRDAGADTGELFF.

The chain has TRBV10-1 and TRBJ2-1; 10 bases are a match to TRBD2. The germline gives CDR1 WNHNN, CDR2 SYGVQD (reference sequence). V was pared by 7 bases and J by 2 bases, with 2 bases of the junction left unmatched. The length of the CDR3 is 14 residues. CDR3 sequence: CASMGLATYNEQFF. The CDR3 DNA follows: TGCGCCAGCATGGGACTAGCGACCTACAATGAGCAGTTCTTC.

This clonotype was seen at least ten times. The CDR3: CSAAGTGELSSGNTIYF. The CDR3 nucleotides read TGCAGTGCAGCCGGGACAGGAGAACTTAGCTCTGGAAACACCATATATTTT. V and J are TRBV20-1 and TRBJ1-3; 8 bases agree with TRBD1. Looked up from germline, CDR1 is DFQATT and CDR2 is SNEGSKA (reference sequence). The CDR3 runs to 17 residues. V lost 6 bases and J lost 0; bases outside the gene matches: 13.

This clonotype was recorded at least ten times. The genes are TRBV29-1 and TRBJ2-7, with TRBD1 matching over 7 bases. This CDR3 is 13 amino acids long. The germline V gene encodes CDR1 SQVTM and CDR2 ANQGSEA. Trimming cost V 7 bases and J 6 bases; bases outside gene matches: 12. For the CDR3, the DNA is TGCAGCGGCCAGGAGGTATACAGGGGCGAGCAGTACTTC. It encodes CSGQEVYRGEQYF.

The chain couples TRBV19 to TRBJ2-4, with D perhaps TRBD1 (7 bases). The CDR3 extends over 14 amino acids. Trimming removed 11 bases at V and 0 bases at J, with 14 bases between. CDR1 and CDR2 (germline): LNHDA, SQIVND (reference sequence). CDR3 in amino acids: CALRGAVAKNIQYF. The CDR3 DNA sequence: TGTGCCCTCAGGGGGGCTGTAGCCAAAAACATTCAGTACTTC.

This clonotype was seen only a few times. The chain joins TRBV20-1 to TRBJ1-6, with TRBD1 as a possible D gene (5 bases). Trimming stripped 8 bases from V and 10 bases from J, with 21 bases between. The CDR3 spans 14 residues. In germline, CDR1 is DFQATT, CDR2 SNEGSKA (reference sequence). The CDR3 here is CSLRDRRGKSPLHF. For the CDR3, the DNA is TGCAGTTTGAGGGACCGTCGGGGAAAATCACCCCTCCACTTT.

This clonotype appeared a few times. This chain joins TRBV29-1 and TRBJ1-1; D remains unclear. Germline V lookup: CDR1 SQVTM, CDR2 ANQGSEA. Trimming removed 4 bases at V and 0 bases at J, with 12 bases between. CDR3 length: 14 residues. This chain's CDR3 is CSVGFHAMNTEAFF. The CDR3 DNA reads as TGCAGCGTTGGTTTCCACGCAATGAACACTGAAGCTTTCTTT. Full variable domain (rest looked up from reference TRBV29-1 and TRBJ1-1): SAVISQKPSRDICQRGTSLTIQCQVDSQVTMMFWYRQQPGQSLTLIATANQGSEATYESGFVIDKFPISRPNLTFSTLTVSNMSPEDSSIYLCSVGFHAMNTEAFFGQGTRLTVV.

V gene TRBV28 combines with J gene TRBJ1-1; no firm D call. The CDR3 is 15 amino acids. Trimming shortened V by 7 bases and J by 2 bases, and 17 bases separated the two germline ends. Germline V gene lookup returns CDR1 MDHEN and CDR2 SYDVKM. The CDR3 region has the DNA TGTGCCAGCATGGGAAACAGTCGGCCCAACACTGAAGCTTTCTTT. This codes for CASMGNSRPNTEAFF.

The CDR3 nucleotides read TGCGCCAGCAGTTCTTCACTAGCGACAGTCTGGGATACGCAGTATTTT. Its translation is CASSSSLATVWDTQYF. The V call is TRBV10-2, the J call TRBJ2-3; 7 bases are a match to TRBD2. CDR1 and CDR2 from the germline V gene are WSHSY and SAAADI. Trimming at V came to 5 bases and at J to 6 bases, leaving 14 bases not matched to a gene. The CDR3 runs to 16 residues.

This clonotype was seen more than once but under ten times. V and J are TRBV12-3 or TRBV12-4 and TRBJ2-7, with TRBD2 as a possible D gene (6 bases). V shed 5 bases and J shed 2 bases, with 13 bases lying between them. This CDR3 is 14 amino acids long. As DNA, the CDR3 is TGTGCCAGCAGTCCGACGGGAGTTGCCTACGAGCAGTACTTC. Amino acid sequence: CASSPTGVAYEQYF.

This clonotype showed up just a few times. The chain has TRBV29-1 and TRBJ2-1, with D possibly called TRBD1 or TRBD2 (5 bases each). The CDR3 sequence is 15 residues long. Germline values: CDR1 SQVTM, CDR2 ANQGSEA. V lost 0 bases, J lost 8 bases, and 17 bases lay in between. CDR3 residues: CSVEEGVLLGDEQFF. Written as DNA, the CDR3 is TGCAGCGTTGAAGAGGGGGTCTTACTAGGGGATGAGCAGTTCTTC.

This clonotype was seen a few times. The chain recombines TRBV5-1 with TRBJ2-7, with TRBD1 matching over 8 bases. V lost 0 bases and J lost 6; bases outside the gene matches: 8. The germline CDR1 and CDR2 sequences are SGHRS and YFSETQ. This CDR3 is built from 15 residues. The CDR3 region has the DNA TGCGCCAGCAGCTTGGCCCCGGGACAGGTAACCGAGCAGTACTTC. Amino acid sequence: CASSLAPGQVTEQYF.

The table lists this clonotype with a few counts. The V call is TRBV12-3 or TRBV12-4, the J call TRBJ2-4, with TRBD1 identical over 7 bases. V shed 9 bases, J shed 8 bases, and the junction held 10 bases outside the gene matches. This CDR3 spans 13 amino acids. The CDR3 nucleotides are TGTGCCAGTCGAAAGACAGGGTCGGACATTCAGTACTTC. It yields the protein CASRKTGSDIQYF.

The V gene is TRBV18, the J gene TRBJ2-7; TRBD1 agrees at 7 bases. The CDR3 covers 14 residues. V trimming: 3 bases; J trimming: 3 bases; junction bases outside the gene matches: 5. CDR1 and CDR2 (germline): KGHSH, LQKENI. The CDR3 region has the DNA TGTGCCAGCTCACCCGGGACAGACCGCTACGAGCAGTACTTC. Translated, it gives CASSPGTDRYEQYF.

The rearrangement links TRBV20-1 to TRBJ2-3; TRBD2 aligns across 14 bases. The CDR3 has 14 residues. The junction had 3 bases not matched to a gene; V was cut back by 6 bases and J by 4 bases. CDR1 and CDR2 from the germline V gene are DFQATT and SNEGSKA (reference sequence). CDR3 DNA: TGCAGTGCCCCGACTAGCGGGAGGGCAGATACGCAGTATTTT. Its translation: CSAPTSGRADTQYF.

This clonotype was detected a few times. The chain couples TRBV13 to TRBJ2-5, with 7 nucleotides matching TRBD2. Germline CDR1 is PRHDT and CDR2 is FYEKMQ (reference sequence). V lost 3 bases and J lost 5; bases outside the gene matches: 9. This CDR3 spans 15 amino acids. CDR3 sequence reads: CASSFNLAGVETQYF. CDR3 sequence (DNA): TGTGCCAGCAGCTTTAATTTGGCGGGAGTTGAGACCCAGTACTTC. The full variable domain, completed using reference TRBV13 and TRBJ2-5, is AAGVIQSPRHLIKEKRETATLKCYPIPRHDTVYWYQQGPGQDPQFLISFYEKMQSDKGSIPDRFSAQQFSDYHSELNMSSLELGDSALYFCASSFNLAGVETQYFGPGTRLLVL.

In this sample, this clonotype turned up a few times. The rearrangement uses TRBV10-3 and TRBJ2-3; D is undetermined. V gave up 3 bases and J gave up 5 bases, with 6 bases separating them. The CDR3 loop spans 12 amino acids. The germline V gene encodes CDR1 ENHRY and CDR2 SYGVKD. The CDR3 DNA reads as TGTGCCATCAGTGACGGGTTAGATACGCAGTATTTT. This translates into CAISDGLDTQYF.

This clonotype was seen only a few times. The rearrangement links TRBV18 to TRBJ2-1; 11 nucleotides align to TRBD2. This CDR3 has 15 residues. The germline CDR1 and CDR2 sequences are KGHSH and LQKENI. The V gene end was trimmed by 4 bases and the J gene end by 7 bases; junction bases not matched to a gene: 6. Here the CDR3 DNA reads TGTGCCAGCTCACTAGCGGGAGGGCCGGGAAATGAGCAGTTCTTC. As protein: CASSLAGGPGNEQFF.

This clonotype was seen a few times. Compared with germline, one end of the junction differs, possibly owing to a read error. The CDR3 bases are TGTGCCAGCTCACCACTTCTCGTTGGGGGACTCCAACAGACCCAGTACTTC. This gives the protein CASSPLLVGGLQQTQYF. The V gene is TRBV18, the J gene TRBJ2-5; D perhaps matches TRBD2 (6 bases). This CDR3 is 17 amino acids long. Per the germline V gene, CDR1 is KGHSH and CDR2 is LQKENI.

CDR3 sequence reads: CSVAEGTGSYEQYF. CDR3 coding DNA: TGCAGCGTGGCTGAAGGGACAGGCTCCTACGAGCAGTACTTC. V and J are TRBV29-1 and TRBJ2-7, with TRBD1 identical over 8 bases. This CDR3 has 14 amino acids. Germline assignment: CDR1 SQVTM and CDR2 ANQGSEA. V shed 6 bases and J 0 bases; nucleotides not matched to a gene: 7.

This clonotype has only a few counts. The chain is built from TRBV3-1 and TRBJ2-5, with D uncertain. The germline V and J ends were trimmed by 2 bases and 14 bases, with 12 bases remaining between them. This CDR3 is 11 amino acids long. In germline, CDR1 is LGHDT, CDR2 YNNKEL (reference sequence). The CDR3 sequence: CASSQTSGRYF. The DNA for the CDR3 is TGTGCCAGCAGCCAAACCTCCGGGCGTTACTTC.